These T cell receptor beta chains were read from a single sample in a study of shared clonotypes between healthy human individuals. The protocol was immunoSEQ multiplex PCR, while the TCRdb copy is restricted to in-frame clones and leaves out a portion. The sample has about 800,000 clones; 96% are singletons. The source material was naive CD8+ T cells sorted from blood. The receptors were sampled from a man aged 30 to 45 in good health. CDR3s include the opening cysteine and the closing phenylalanine or tryptophan. The D gene is left open where the match is weak. Clone size is shown for a subset of rows, as once, few, many or a class of expanded clone.

j_call clone_size d_call v_call cdr3_nt cdr3_aa
TRBJ2-4 NA TRBD2 TRBV4-2 TGTGCCAGCAGCCCTCGGACTAGCGGAGTAGCCAAAAACATTCAGTACTTC CASSPRTSGVAKNIQYF
TRBJ1-1 NA TRBD1 TRBV4-3 TGCGCCAGCAGCCAAGGGACAGGGAGAGAAGCTTTCTTT CASSQGTGREAFF
TRBJ2-3 NA NA TRBV11-2 TGTGCCAGCAGCTTAGAAGGCAGGCCCACAGATACGCAGTATTTT CASSLEGRPTDTQYF
TRBJ1-5 NA NA TRBV7-9 TGTGCCAGCAGCTCACACAGTAGCAATCAGCCCCAGCATTTT CASSSHSSNQPQHF
TRBJ2-5 NA TRBD1 TRBV9 TGTGCCAGCAGCGTAGGGGACAGGGGGAGAAAGACCCAGTACTTC CASSVGDRGRKTQYF
TRBJ2-3 NA NA TRBV4-1 TGCGCCAGCAGCCTGTGGGCTAAACAGACATTAGATACGCAGTATTTT CASSLWAKQTLDTQYF
TRBJ2-2 NA TRBD1 TRBV6-6 TGTGCCAGCAGCGAACGCAGGGGGCGAGAGGGCGGGGAGCTGTTTTTT CASSERRGREGGELFF
TRBJ1-2 NA NA TRBV7-8 TGTGCCAGCAGCTTTGGCAGGGACCCTATAGATGGCTACACCTTC CASSFGRDPIDGYTF
TRBJ2-1 NA NA TRBV7-8 TGTGCCAGCAGCTTGGTTTTTTATATGAATGAGCAGTTCTTC CASSLVFYMNEQFF
TRBJ2-3 NA NA TRBV5-4 TGTGCCAGCAGCTTCTGGGGGACCGGCACAGATACGCAGTATTTT CASSFWGTGTDTQYF
TRBJ1-2 NA NA TRBV9 TGTGCCAGCAGCGTAGGACACGACTATGGCTACACCTTC CASSVGHDYGYTF
TRBJ2-5 NA TRBD2 TRBV29-1 TGCAGCAGTCCCGGGGGGGACGGTGGGGTTCAGACCCAGTACTTC CSSPGGDGGVQTQYF
TRBJ2-2 NA TRBD1 TRBV11-3 TGTGCCAGCAGCGGTGGGACAGGCCTCTCGAACACCGGGGAGCTGTTTTTT CASSGGTGLSNTGELFF
TRBJ1-5 NA TRBD1 TRBV6-1 TGTGCCAGCAGTGAGTGGACAGGGCATAGCAATCAGCCCCAGCATTTT CASSEWTGHSNQPQHF
TRBJ2-5 NA TRBD1 TRBV6-1 TGTGCCAGCAGATCCCACGGGACAGGGAATACCCAGTACTTC CASRSHGTGNTQYF
TRBJ1-1 NA NA TRBV28 TGTGCCAGCAACCCGGGGGGCACTGAAGCTTTCTTT CASNPGGTEAFF
TRBJ2-2 NA TRBD2 TRBV29-1 TGCAGCGTATGGCGGGAGGGCACCGGGGAGCTGTTTTTT CSVWREGTGELFF
TRBJ2-3 NA NA TRBV7-9 TGTGCCAGCAGCTTAGAGAGGGATACGCAGTATTTT CASSLERDTQYF
TRBJ1-2 NA NA TRBV7-8 TGTGCCAGCAGCTTAATCCCCCCTGTAGGGGACTATGGCTACACCTTC CASSLIPPVGDYGYTF
TRBJ2-1 few TRBD2 TRBV5-1 TGCGCCAGCAGCGGGGGACTAGCGGTCTACAATGAGCAGTTCTTC CASSGGLAVYNEQFF
TRBJ2-1 NA NA TRBV13 TGTGCCAGCAGCACAGGACGGGGCCCAAGCTCCTACAATGAGCAGTTCTTC CASSTGRGPSSYNEQFF
TRBJ2-5 NA NA TRBV12-2 TGTGCAAGTCGCTTCGGGACAGTGTACCAAGAGACCCAGTACTTC CASRFGTVYQETQYF
TRBJ2-5 NA TRBD2 TRBV7-9 TGTGCCAGCAGCTTGACTAGCGAGGAGACCCAGTACTTC CASSLTSEETQYF
TRBJ2-1 NA TRBD2 TRBV9 TGTGCCAGCAGCGTAGCGGGACTAGATCGGAATGAGCAGTTCTTC CASSVAGLDRNEQFF
TRBJ2-6 NA NA TRBV9 TGTGCCAGCAGCGTAGACGGCTCTGGGGCCAACGTCCTGACTTTC CASSVDGSGANVLTF
TRBJ2-1 NA NA TRBV7-6 TGTGCCAGCAGCCCCTTCACGGCGGGACCTTCCTACAATGAGCAGTTCTTC CASSPFTAGPSYNEQFF
TRBJ2-5 NA TRBD2 TRBV7-8 TGTGCCAGCAGCTTATTGGCCCTAGCGGGAGAAGGTGGTGTTTTACAAGAGACCCAGTACTTC CASSLLALAGEGGVLQETQYF
TRBJ1-4 NA NA TRBV7-2 TGTGCCAGCAGCTTAGGCGTCGGAGGGGAAAAACTGTTTTTT CASSLGVGGEKLFF
TRBJ1-5 NA NA TRBV21-1 TGTGCCAGCAGCCCCCGTGCCGTTGGGGGTAGTCAGCCCCAGCATTTT CASSPRAVGGSQPQHF
TRBJ1-4 NA NA TRBV28 TGTGCCAGCAGCTCCATCCGGGGTCCAAATGAAAAACTGTTTTTT CASSSIRGPNEKLFF
TRBJ1-2 NA TRBD1 TRBV6-1 TGTGCCAGCAGTGAAGGAATCGGGACAGGGGGATATTATGGCTACACCTTC CASSEGIGTGGYYGYTF
TRBJ2-7 NA TRBD2 TRBV14 TGTGCCAGCCAGTCTAGCGGGTCCTACGAGCAGTACTTC CASQSSGSYEQYF
TRBJ1-1 NA NA TRBV6-5 TGTGCCAGCAGCCTTGGAGGGGACACTGAAGCTTTCTTT CASSLGGDTEAFF
TRBJ2-7 NA NA TRBV25-1 TGTGCCAGCAGTGAAAAGGGATTCGAGCAGTACTTC CASSEKGFEQYF
TRBJ2-6 NA NA TRBV19 TGTGCCAGTAGTTTAAGTCTAGGAGGGCCCGGGGCCAACGTCCTGACTTTC CASSLSLGGPGANVLTF
TRBJ2-1 once NA TRBV28 TGTGCCAGCAGTTTTTTCGGGCGGGACAATGAGCAGTTCTTC CASSFFGRDNEQFF
TRBJ2-7 NA TRBD1 TRBV27 TGTGCCAGCAGTATACGGACAGGGGGATCCTACGAGCAGTACTTC CASSIRTGGSYEQYF
TRBJ2-3 NA TRBD2 TRBV4-1 TGCGCCAGCAGCCAAGATTCGCGGACTAGTCCCCACACAGATACGCAGTATTTT CASSQDSRTSPHTDTQYF